This entry describes one T cell receptor (beta chain). Its antigen is not identified. This same CDR3 is encoded by further DNA sequences in the sample. Germline V gene data show CDR1 as KGHSH and CDR2 as LQKENI. The ends were cut back, 2 bases at V and 1 base at J, with 5 bases in the middle. The CDR3 has 13 amino acids. The entry originates in a study of beta chain features in type 1 diabetes. Study summary: The study found patients and healthy donors alike in age, gender and cell yields.

Regarding the study as a whole: Naive, central memory and Treg TCRB repertoires seemed to resemble each other more closely in patients than they did in healthy donors.

The sequenced template was cDNA made from the entire isolated RNA. TCRdb keeps only in-frame clones here, not all; method: immunoSEQ multiplex PCR. The table lists about half a million clones, roughly 11% of them singletons. The chain carries TRBV18 and TRBJ2-5; D is unclear. This sequence originates from a young woman in good health. The sample consisted of naive CD4+ T cells from blood. For the CDR3, the DNA is TGTGCCAGCTCACCAAACCTCCAAGAGACCCAGTACTTC. Its protein product is CASSPNLQETQYF.